The rows below give T cell receptor beta chains drawn from one sample of a study of response to subunit inactivated influenza vaccine. TCRdb used MiXCR to reprocess the RT-PCR reads, holding one entry per CDR3 protein. Of around 500,000 distinct CDR3 sequences in the sample, about 10% were seen once. The input for sequencing was PBMCs from blood, taken more than 35 days after vaccination. Every receptor here comes from a man in his fifties who received an inactivated influenza vaccine. CDR3s include the opening cysteine and the closing phenylalanine or tryptophan. The D gene is left open where the match is weak. Clone size, where shown, is once, few, many, or a class for clones that have expanded.

V gene	CDR3 length	D gene	J gene	clone size	CDR3 protein	CDR3 DNA
TRBV29-1	15	NA	TRBJ2-1	NA	CSVEDGGIVSAEQFF	TGCAGCGTTGAAGATGGTGGAATAGTGAGTGCTGAGCAGTTCTTC
TRBV7-2	14	NA	TRBJ2-7	NA	CASSLAQVDYEQYF	TGTGCCAGCAGCTTAGCACAGGTTGACTACGAGCAGTACTTC
TRBV24-1	14	NA	TRBJ2-2	NA	CATSFPGGTGELFF	TGTGCCACCAGTTTCCCCGGGGGCACCGGGGAGCTGTTTTTT
TRBV6-5	11	NA	TRBJ2-3	many	CASRRADTQYF	TGTGCCAGCAGAAGGGCAGATACGCAGTATTTT
TRBV27	15	TRBD1	TRBJ2-5	NA	CASSFRTGGAETQYF	TGTGCCAGCAGTTTCCGGACAGGGGGCGCAGAGACCCAGTACTTC
TRBV10-3	14	TRBD1	TRBJ1-4	few	CAISRDAETGVLFF	TGTGCCATCAGCAGGGACGCAGAGACAGGGGTACTGTTTTTT
TRBV20-1	14	TRBD1	TRBJ2-7	many	CSARDRDSSYEQYF	TGCAGTGCTAGAGACCGGGACAGCTCCTACGAGCAGTACTTC
TRBV5-1	14	TRBD2	TRBJ2-1	NA	CASRFLAGDNEQFF	TGCGCCAGCAGGTTTCTAGCGGGGGACAATGAGCAGTTCTTC
TRBV7-9	13	NA	TRBJ2-2	NA	CATPGANTGELFF	TGTGCCACCCCAGGGGCGAACACCGGGGAGCTGTTTTTT
TRBV5-1	13	NA	TRBJ1-1	few	CASSFKGREQAFF	TGCGCCAGCAGCTTTAAGGGCAGGGAGCAAGCTTTCTTT
TRBV18	14	TRBD2	TRBJ2-7	few	CASSSSSGNYEQYF	TGTGCCAGCTCATCCAGTAGCGGGAACTACGAGCAGTACTTC
TRBV12-3/TRBV12-4	12	NA	TRBJ2-1	many	CASSILGDEQFF	TGTGCCAGCAGTATACTAGGGGATGAGCAGTTCTTC
TRBV28	15	NA	TRBJ1-5	few	CASSLLQGMNQPQHF	TGTGCCAGCAGTTTACTGCAGGGGATGAATCAGCCCCAGCATTTT
TRBV6-2/TRBV6-3	15	NA	TRBJ2-7	few	CASTATGSKGAGQYF	TGTGCCAGCACCGCCACAGGGTCTAAAGGCGCCGGGCAGTACTTC
TRBV24-1	14	NA	TRBJ2-2	many	CATSDLENTGELFF	TGTGCCACCAGTGATTTGGAGAACACCGGGGAGCTGTTTTTT
TRBV20-1	14	TRBD2	TRBJ2-1	NA	CSADRTSGSNEQFF	TGCAGTGCCGATCGGACTAGCGGGAGTAATGAGCAGTTCTTC
TRBV5-1	17	NA	TRBJ2-1	NA	CASSSPMTRRDYNEQFF	TGCGCCAGCAGCTCACCGATGACCCGGAGGGACTACAATGAGCAGTTCTTC
TRBV24-1	15	TRBD2	TRBJ2-7	few	CATSDRSGGSDEQYF	TGTGCCACCAGTGACCGGAGCGGGGGGAGTGACGAGCAGTACTTC
TRBV20-1	12	NA	TRBJ2-5	many	CSARVAEETQYF	TGCAGTGCTAGAGTGGCGGAAGAGACCCAGTACTTC
TRBV7-2	14	NA	TRBJ2-4	many	CASSLGGVGNIQYF	TGTGCCAGCAGCTTAGGGGGGGTTGGAAACATTCAGTACTTC
TRBV5-1	15	NA	TRBJ2-7	few	CASSLSAGTNYEQYF	TGCGCCAGCAGCTTGAGTGCCGGGACAAACTACGAGCAGTACTTC
TRBV28	14	NA	TRBJ1-5	few	CASSLFALNQPQHF	TGTGCCAGCAGTTTATTCGCCCTCAATCAGCCCCAGCATTTT
TRBV14	13	TRBD2	TRBJ2-7	few	CASSQEGGHEQYF	TGTGCCAGCAGCCAAGAGGGAGGGCACGAGCAGTACTTC
TRBV29-1	12	TRBD2	TRBJ2-7	many	CSVDSGRGEQYF	TGCAGCGTTGATAGCGGGAGAGGCGAGCAGTACTTC
TRBV9	20	TRBD2	TRBJ2-3	NA	CASSVNTGTSGSPSTDTQYF	TGTGCCAGCAGCGTAAATACCGGGACTAGCGGGTCACCTAGCACAGATACGCAGTATTTT
TRBV7-8	14	NA	TRBJ2-3	few	CASSLRWQLDTQYF	TGTGCCAGCAGCCTAAGGTGGCAGCTAGATACGCAGTATTTT